This T cell receptor beta chain was captured in a study of cytomegalovirus exposure and HLA in healthy donors. Study-wide points: The listing of about 150 TCR beta chains classed them as cytomegalovirus-associated.

The PCR used 60 Vbeta and 13 Jbeta primers. TCRdb keeps only in-frame clones here, not all; method: immunoSEQ multiplex PCR. Here the sample spans 120,000 or so clones, about 74% being singletons. V shed 0 bases, J shed 7 bases, and the junction held 15 bases outside the gene matches. The length of the CDR3 is 18 residues. The germline V gene encodes CDR1 LNHNV and CDR2 YYDKDF (reference sequence). This clone has only one observation. Antigen: not known. The receptor's source is a woman aged 45-65 years in good health and CMV-seropositive. The sample consisted of PBMCs. The J gene is TRBJ1-5, the V gene TRBV15, with 7 bases aligning to TRBD1. The CDR3 reads CATSRDKRGRWDGQPQHF. For the CDR3, the DNA is TGTGCCACCAGCAGAGATAAAAGGGGGCGCTGGGATGGGCAGCCCCAGCATTTT. Looking up the rest from reference TRBV15 and TRBJ1-5 gives the full variable domain: DAMVIQNPRYQVTQFGKPVTLSCSQTLNHNVMYWYQQKSSQAPKLLFHYYDKDFNNEADTPDNFQSRRPNTSFCFLDIRSPGLGDTAMYLCATSRDKRGRWDGQPQHFGDGTRLSIL.